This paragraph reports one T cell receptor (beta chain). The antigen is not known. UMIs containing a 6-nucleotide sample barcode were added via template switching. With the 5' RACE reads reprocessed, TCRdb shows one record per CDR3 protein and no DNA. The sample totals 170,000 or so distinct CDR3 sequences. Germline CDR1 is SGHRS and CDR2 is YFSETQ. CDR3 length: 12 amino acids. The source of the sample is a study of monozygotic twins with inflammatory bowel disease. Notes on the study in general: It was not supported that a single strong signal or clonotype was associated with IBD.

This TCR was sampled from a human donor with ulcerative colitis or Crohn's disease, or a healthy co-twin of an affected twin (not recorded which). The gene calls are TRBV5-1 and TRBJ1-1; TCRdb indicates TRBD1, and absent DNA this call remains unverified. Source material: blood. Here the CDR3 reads CASSSTDTEAFF. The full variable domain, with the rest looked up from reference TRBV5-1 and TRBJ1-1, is KAGVTQTPRYLIKTRGQQVTLSCSPISGHRSVSWYQQTPGQGLQFLFEYFSETQRNKGNFPGRFSGRQFSNSRSEMNVSTLELGDSALYLCASSSTDTEAFFGQGTRLTVV.